This section outlines one T cell receptor beta chain sequence together with its context. The table came from immunoSEQ multiplex PCR; TCRdb's copy has only in-frame clones and leaves some out. The top ten clones hold approximately 3% of a sample with around 49,000 clones, 80% to 90% of them seen once. This specimen belongs to a study of blood T cell repertoires in COVID-19. This CDR3 region has 13 residues. V was shortened by 3 bases and J by 4 bases, with 9 bases between the two germline ends. The source is a woman aged 55 to 70 with acute or convalescent COVID-19. The sample was peripheral blood. J is TRBJ1-1 and V is TRBV12-3 or TRBV12-4; D uncertain. The DNA of the CDR3 is TGTGCCAGCAGTTTTGAGGGCGGCACTGAAGCTTTCTTT. Translating gives CASSFEGGTEAFF.